These T cell receptor beta chains were read from a single sample in a study of blood T cell repertoires in COVID-19. Method: immunoSEQ multiplex PCR; TCRdb's copy keeps in-frame clones and lacks some. The profile shows 88,000 or so clones, less than 90% of them singletons. The sequencing input was peripheral blood. The receptors come from a man aged 55 to 69 with acute or convalescent COVID-19. The CDR3 runs from the conserved cysteine through the conserved F or W. D genes are given only for firm matches. Size is omitted from some rows. Given values are once, few, many or a class for expanded clones.

D gene	clone size	V gene	J gene	CDR3 protein	CDR3 DNA
TRBD1	.	TRBV7-2	TRBJ2-7	CASSLGTGPYEQYF	TGTGCCAGCAGCTTAGGGACAGGGCCCTACGAGCAGTACTTC
TRBD2	.	TRBV2	TRBJ2-7	CASRPLLATEQYF	TGTGCCAGCAGACCTTTACTAGCGACTGAGCAGTACTTC
TRBD2	.	TRBV25-1	TRBJ2-7	CASSADSGSYEQYF	TGTGCCAGCAGTGCCGATAGCGGGAGTTACGAGCAGTACTTC
.	.	TRBV6-5	TRBJ1-3	CASSYGGEHTIYF	TGTGCCAGCAGTTATGGGGGCGAACACACCATATATTTT
TRBD1	.	TRBV25-1	TRBJ1-2	CASSGQTGFGGYTF	TGTGCCAGCAGTGGACAGACAGGGTTCGGCGGCTACACCTTC
TRBD1	.	TRBV6-1	TRBJ2-7	CASSDGTGVYEQYF	TGTGCCAGCAGTGATGGGACAGGGGTCTACGAGCAGTACTTC
TRBD2	few	TRBV3-1/TRBV3-2	TRBJ2-1	CASSLGTSGSSYNEQFF	TGTGCCAGCAGCCTAGGGACTAGCGGGAGCTCCTACAATGAGCAGTTCTTC
.	.	TRBV6-5	TRBJ1-2	CASSYSTGSYGGYTF	TGTGCCAGCAGTTACTCCACCGGGTCCTATGGGGGCTACACCTTC
TRBD2	.	TRBV19	TRBJ2-1	CASRTLAGGNEQFF	TGTGCCAGTAGGACTCTAGCGGGAGGGAATGAGCAGTTCTTC
TRBD1	.	TRBV27	TRBJ2-5	CASSLSPTGKETQYF	TGTGCCAGCAGTTTATCTCCGACAGGGAAGGAGACCCAGTACTTC
.	.	TRBV3-1/TRBV3-2	TRBJ2-2	CASSLNRADTGELFF	TGTGCCAGCAGCCTCAACAGGGCGGACACCGGGGAGCTGTTTTTT
.	.	TRBV5-5	TRBJ1-1	CASSLEQWANTEAFF	TGTGCCAGCAGCTTGGAGCAGTGGGCGAACACTGAAGCTTTCTTT
TRBD1	.	TRBV11-3	TRBJ1-1	CASSPGTGFGTEAFF	TGTGCCAGCAGCCCGGGGACAGGGTTCGGCACTGAAGCTTTCTTT
TRBD1	.	TRBV30	TRBJ1-2	CAWSPGQAYGYTF	TGTGCCTGGAGCCCTGGACAGGCCTATGGCTACACCTTC
.	.	TRBV18	TRBJ2-3	CASSRGQSSSTDTQYF	TGTGCCAGCTCACGGGGGCAGTCATCTAGCACAGATACGCAGTATTTT
TRBD1	.	TRBV5-4	TRBJ2-5	CASSTDRGQETQYF	TGTGCCAGCAGCACGGACAGGGGGCAAGAGACCCAGTACTTC
TRBD2	few	TRBV11-2	TRBJ2-3	CASSLRAGAPLITDTQYF	TGTGCCAGCAGCTTACGAGCGGGGGCCCCTTTGATCACAGATACGCAGTATTTT
.	.	TRBV19	TRBJ1-1	CASGEVQLTEAFF	TGTGCCAGTGGGGAGGTCCAACTGACTGAAGCTTTCTTT
TRBD1	.	TRBV30	TRBJ1-1	CAWSAGQGEAFF	TGTGCCTGGAGTGCCGGACAGGGAGAAGCTTTCTTT
TRBD1	once	TRBV10-3	TRBJ2-3	CATRTGDTDTQYF	TGTGCCACCCGGACAGGGGACACAGATACGCAGTATTTT
TRBD2	.	TRBV5-1	TRBJ2-2	CASSSLAGGPTGELFF	TGCGCCAGCAGCTCACTAGCGGGAGGACCCACCGGGGAGCTGTTTTTT
TRBD1	.	TRBV2	TRBJ1-5	CASIGQGNQPQHF	TGTGCCAGCATCGGACAGGGCAATCAGCCCCAGCATTTT
.	.	TRBV6-4	TRBJ1-1	CASSDSNRVAEAFF	TGTGCCAGCAGTGACTCGAACAGGGTTGCTGAAGCTTTCTTT
TRBD1	.	TRBV19	TRBJ1-6	CASSIEADRANSPLHF	TGTGCCAGTAGTATTGAGGCGGACAGGGCCAATTCACCCCTCCACTTT